Listed here are 6 T cell receptor beta chains from one sample, sequenced in a study of blood T cell repertoires in COVID-19 (dated by TCRdb to the early 2020s). Libraries were built with the immunoSEQ multiplex PCR assay. TCRdb mirrors the immuneACCESS table, restricted to in-frame sequences. Some clones are absent from its copies; in checked studies, under half trace to an unresolved V gene, and the reason for the others is unknown. The table for this sample lists 430,000 or so clones; roughly 90% of them were counted only once. Of the sample, approximately 1.8% falls within the top ten clones. Source material: PBMCs or T cells enriched from blood (not recorded which). The receptors shown here come from a woman aged 40 to 50 who had recovered from COVID-19.

The chain employs TRBV7-8 and TRBJ2-5, with D perhaps TRBD1 (7 bases). CDR3 size: 17 residues. The V gene's germline CDR1 is SGHVS and CDR2 FQNEAQ. The V and J ends lost 5 bases and 5 bases respectively, with 24 bases between them. The CDR3 nucleotides are TGTGCCAGCAGCCTCAGAACACAGGGGATCCGGGAGGAGACCCAGTACTTC. The encoded protein is CASSLRTQGIREETQYF.

This clone was seen just once. This rearrangement joins TRBV7-9 to TRBJ2-7, with D unclear. Trimming left V 0 bases short and J 3 bases short, with 9 bases between. The CDR3 spans 14 residues. Germline lookup yields CDR1 SEHNR and CDR2 FQNEAQ (reference sequence). The CDR3 region has the DNA TGTGCCAGCAGCTTAGCCGGTGATATCTACGAGCAGTACTTC. As protein: CASSLAGDIYEQYF.

CDR3 nucleotides: TGTGCCAGCCGAATACGACAGGTGGATGGCTACACCTTC. This encodes CASRIRQVDGYTF. This sequence joins TRBV7-9 and TRBJ1-2; the D gene is possibly TRBD1 (6 bases). Germline-derived CDR1 and CDR2 are SEHNR and FQNEAQ (reference sequence). The CDR3 is 13 amino acids. V lost 8 bases and J 6 bases, leaving 16 bases between the germline ends.

V and J are TRBV5-6 and TRBJ2-7; 8 bases are shared with TRBD2. With V trimmed by 4 bases and J by 0 bases, 12 bases remained unmatched. This CDR3 has 17 amino acids. CDR1 is SGHDT and CDR2 is YYEEEE in the germline V gene. The CDR3 here is CASSRPKLSGSSYEQYF. The CDR3 nucleotides read TGTGCCAGCAGCCGCCCAAAGTTGAGCGGGAGCTCCTACGAGCAGTACTTC.

The V call is TRBV9, the J call TRBJ1-2, with 8 bases that match TRBD1. J was trimmed by 7 bases and V by 0 bases; bases with no gene match: 5. The germline gives CDR1 SGDLS, CDR2 YYNGEE. CDR3 size: 14 residues. The CDR3 bases are TGTGCCAGCAGCGTAGTTGGACAGGGAGGTGGCTACACCTTC. It specifies CASSVVGQGGGYTF.

This chain joins TRBV6-2 or TRBV6-3 and TRBJ2-5, with D tentatively TRBD2 (5 bases). This CDR3 is 14 amino acids long. The germline V gene has CDR1 MNHEY and CDR2 SVGEGT. V was shortened by 4 bases and J by 1 base, with 10 bases between the two germline ends. The CDR3: CASSFGLIQETQYF. As DNA, the CDR3 is TGTGCCAGCAGTTTTGGACTGATCCAAGAGACCCAGTACTTC.